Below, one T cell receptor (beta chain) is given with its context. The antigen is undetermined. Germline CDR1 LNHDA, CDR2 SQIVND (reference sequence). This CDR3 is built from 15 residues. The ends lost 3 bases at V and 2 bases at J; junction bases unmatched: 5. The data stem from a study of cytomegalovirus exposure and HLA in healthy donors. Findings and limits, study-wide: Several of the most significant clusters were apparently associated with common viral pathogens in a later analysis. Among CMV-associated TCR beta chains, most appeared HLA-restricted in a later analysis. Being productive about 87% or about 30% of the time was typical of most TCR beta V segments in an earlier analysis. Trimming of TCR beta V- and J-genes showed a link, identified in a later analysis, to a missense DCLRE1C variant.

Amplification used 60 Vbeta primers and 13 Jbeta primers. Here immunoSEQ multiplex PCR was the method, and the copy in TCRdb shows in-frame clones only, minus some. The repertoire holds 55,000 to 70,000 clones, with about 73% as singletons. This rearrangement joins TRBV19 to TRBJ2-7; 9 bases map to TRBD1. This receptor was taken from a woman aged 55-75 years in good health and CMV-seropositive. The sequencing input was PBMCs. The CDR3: CASSIGGTGPYEQYF. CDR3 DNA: TGTGCCAGTAGTATTGGGGGGACAGGGCCCTACGAGCAGTACTTC.